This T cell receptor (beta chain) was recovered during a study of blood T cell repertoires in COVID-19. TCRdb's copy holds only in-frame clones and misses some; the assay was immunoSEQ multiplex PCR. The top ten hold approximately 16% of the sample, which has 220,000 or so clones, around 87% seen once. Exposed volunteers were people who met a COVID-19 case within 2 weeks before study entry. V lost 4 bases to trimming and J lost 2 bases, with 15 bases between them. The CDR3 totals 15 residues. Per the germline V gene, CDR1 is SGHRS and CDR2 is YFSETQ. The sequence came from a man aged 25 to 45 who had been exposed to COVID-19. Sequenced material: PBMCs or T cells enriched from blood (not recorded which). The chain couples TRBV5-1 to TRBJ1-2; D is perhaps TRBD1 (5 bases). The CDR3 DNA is TGCGCCAGCAGCCCCTCCAGGGCAACCAACTATGGCTACACCTTC. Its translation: CASSPSRATNYGYTF.